The text below deals with one T cell receptor (beta chain). This specimen comes from a study of shared clonotypes between healthy human individuals. V dropped 1 base and J dropped 10 bases, with 11 bases sitting between them. The germline V gene encodes CDR1 SGHDN and CDR2 FVKESK. This CDR3 comprises 14 residues. Some clones are missing from TCRdb's copy, which holds only in-frame ones; the method was immunoSEQ multiplex PCR. The sample records about 680,000 clones, 73% being singletons. V and J are TRBV14 and TRBJ1-6; D remains unclear. Sequenced material: memory CD4+ T cells sorted from blood. Subset meaning: CD45RA-negative fraction. The clonotype was recovered from a woman aged 25 to 39 in good health. CDR3 region: CASSQVTGISPLHF. The CDR3 coding sequence is TGTGCCAGCAGCCAAGTTACGGGGATCTCACCCCTCCACTTT.